This section outlines one T cell receptor (beta chain) sequence together with its context. This entry belongs to a study of blood T cell repertoires in COVID-19. Study-wide background: Italy, Spain and the United States were the sources of the convalescent and acute COVID-19 samples.

Produced via immunoSEQ multiplex PCR; TCRdb's table is partial and in-frame only. The table has 75,000 to 90,000 clones, around nine tenths seen once; the top ten hold about 6.1%. CDR1 is LNHDA and CDR2 is SQIVND in the germline V gene (reference sequence). Losses at the gene ends were 7 bases for V and 4 bases for J; bases not matched to a gene: 10. The CDR3 is 14 residues long. The receptor's source is a human donor in a cohort sampled during active COVID-19. The chain employs TRBV19 and TRBJ2-7, with 7 bases that match TRBD1. The material sequenced was peripheral blood. The chain's CDR3 is CASKSGTEPYEQYF. CDR3 DNA sequence: TGTGCCAGTAAATCCGGGACAGAGCCGTACGAGCAGTACTTC.